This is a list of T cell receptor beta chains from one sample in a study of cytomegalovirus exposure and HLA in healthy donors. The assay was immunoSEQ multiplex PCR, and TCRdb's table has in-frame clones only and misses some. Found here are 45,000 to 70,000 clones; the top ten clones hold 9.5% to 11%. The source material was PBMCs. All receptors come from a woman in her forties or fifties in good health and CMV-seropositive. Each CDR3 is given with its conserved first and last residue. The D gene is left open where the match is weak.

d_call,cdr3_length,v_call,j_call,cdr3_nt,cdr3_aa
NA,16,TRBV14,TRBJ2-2,TGTGCCAGCAGCCAAGTGGGGGGGCGAGGAACCGGGGAGCTGTTTTTT,CASSQVGGRGTGELFF
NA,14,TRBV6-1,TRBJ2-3,TGTGCCAGCAGGACTCTGACCCAATCAGATACGCAGTATTTT,CASRTLTQSDTQYF
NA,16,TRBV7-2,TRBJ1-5,TGTGCCAGCAGCCCAACCCCAGGGACAAGAGATCAGCCCCAGCATTTT,CASSPTPGTRDQPQHF
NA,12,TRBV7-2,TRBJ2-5,TGTGCCAGCAGCTTGACATTGGAGACCCAGTACTTC,CASSLTLETQYF
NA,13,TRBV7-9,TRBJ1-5,TGTGCCGGCGGGGCCAATGCCAATCAGCCCCAGCATTTT,CAGGANANQPQHF
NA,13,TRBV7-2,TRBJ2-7,TGTGCCAGCAGCCCGCCCGCTACCTACGAGCAGTACTTC,CASSPPATYEQYF
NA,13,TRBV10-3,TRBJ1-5,TGTGCCATCAGTGAGTCCGAGGATCAGCCCCAGCATTTT,CAISESEDQPQHF
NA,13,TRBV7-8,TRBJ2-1,TGTGCCAGCAGCGTTAGAGGCTTTAATGAGCAGTTCTTC,CASSVRGFNEQFF
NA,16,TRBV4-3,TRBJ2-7,TGCGCCAGCAGCCACGAATGGGGGCCTTACGCCTACGAGCAGTACTTC,CASSHEWGPYAYEQYF
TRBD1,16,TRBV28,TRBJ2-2,TGTGCCAGCAACGTACCCAGACAGGGGAGGACCGGGGAGCTGTTTTTT,CASNVPRQGRTGELFF
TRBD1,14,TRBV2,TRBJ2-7,TGTGCCAGCTCTCCCGGGACAGCCTCCTACGAGCAGTACTTC,CASSPGTASYEQYF
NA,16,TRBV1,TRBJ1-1,TGCACCAGCAGCCAAGACCCGGGACAGGTTCATACTGAAGCTTTCTTT,CTSSQDPGQVHTEAFF
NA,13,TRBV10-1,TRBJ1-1,TGCGCCAGTCCCGGCGGGGGAAGCACTGAAGCTTTCTTT,CASPGGGSTEAFF
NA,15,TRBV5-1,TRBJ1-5,TGCGCCAGCAGCTTGGAAGGGGCCCGGAATCAGCCCCAGCATTTT,CASSLEGARNQPQHF
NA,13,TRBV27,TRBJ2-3,TGTGCCAGCAGCTCCTCTTGGGGCGATACGCAGTATTTT,CASSSSWGDTQYF
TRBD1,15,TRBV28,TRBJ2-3,TGTGCCAGCAGTTTCCGGGACAGGGGGGGGGATACGCAGTATTTT,CASSFRDRGGDTQYF
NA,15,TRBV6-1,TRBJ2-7,TGTGCCAGCAGTGAAGGAACGGGAGTATCCTACGAGCAGTACTTC,CASSEGTGVSYEQYF
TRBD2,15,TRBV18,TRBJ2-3,TGTGCCAGCTCACTATCGGCGGGAGGGGCAGATACGCAGTATTTT,CASSLSAGGADTQYF
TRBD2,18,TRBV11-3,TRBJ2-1,TGTGCCAGCAGCTTATCTGTAGGGGGTTCGGGAGGGTACAATGAGCAGTTCTTC,CASSLSVGGSGGYNEQFF
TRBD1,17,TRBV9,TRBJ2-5,TGTGCCAGCAGCGGCGGAAGCCTGGACAGGGATATGGAGACCCAGTACTTC,CASSGGSLDRDMETQYF
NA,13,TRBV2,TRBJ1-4,TGTGCCAGCAATTCAGGCTATTCTGAAAAACTGTTTTTT,CASNSGYSEKLFF
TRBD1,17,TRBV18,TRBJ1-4,TGTGCCAGCTCACCACTTTCCCCGCCAGGGGGATTCCCAAAACTGTTTTTT,CASSPLSPPGGFPKLFF
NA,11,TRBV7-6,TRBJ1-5,TGTGCCAGCAGCTTACGGCAGCCCCAGCATTTT,CASSLRQPQHF
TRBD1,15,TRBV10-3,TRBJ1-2,TGTGCCATCAGTGATGGGACAGCCGGTAACTATGGCTACACCTTC,CAISDGTAGNYGYTF
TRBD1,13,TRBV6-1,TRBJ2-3,TGTGCCAGCAGGGCAGGGGGCCCAGATACGCAGTATTTT,CASRAGGPDTQYF
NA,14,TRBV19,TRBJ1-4,TGTGCCAGTAGTAATGGAGCAACTAATGAAAAACTGTTTTTT,CASSNGATNEKLFF
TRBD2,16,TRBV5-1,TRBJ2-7,TGCGCCAGCAGCAGTTTATTTGCGGCGGGAGCGAGCGAGCAGTACTTC,CASSSLFAAGASEQYF
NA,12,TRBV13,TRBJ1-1,TGTGCCAGCAGCTTAGAGGACATTGTCCCTTTCTTT,CASSLEDIVPFF
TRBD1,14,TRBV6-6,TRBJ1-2,TGTGCCAGCAGTTACGACAGGGCCAACTATGGCTACACCTTC,CASSYDRANYGYTF
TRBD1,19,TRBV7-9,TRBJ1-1,TGTGCCAGCAGCTTATCCACGGGATGGACAGGGGGCGACAAAACTGAAGCTTTCTTT,CASSLSTGWTGGDKTEAFF
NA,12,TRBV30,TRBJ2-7,TGTGCCTGGAGTGTACAGGGCTACGAGCAGTACTTC,CAWSVQGYEQYF
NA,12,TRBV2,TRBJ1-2,TGTGCCAGTCAACCCTATAACTATGGCTACACCTTC,CASQPYNYGYTF
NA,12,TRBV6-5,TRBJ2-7,TGTGCCAGCACCCGGTGGGGCCACGAGCAGTACTTC,CASTRWGHEQYF
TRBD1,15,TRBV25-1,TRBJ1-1,TGTGCCAGCAGTGAATATGGACAGGGGAACACTGAAGCTTTCTTT,CASSEYGQGNTEAFF
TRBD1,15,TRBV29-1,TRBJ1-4,TGCAGCGTTCAATCGACAGGGTTCACTAATGAAAAACTGTTTTTT,CSVQSTGFTNEKLFF
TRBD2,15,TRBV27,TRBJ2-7,TGTGCCAGCAATCCTTCCACTAGCGTCTCATACGAGCAGTACTTC,CASNPSTSVSYEQYF
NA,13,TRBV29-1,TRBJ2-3,TGCAGCGTTGAACGGGTTCTCACAGATACGCAGTATTTT,CSVERVLTDTQYF
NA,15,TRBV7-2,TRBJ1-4,TGTGCCAGCAGCCTAGGGGTAGGGGTGGGAGAAAAACTGTTTTTT,CASSLGVGVGEKLFF
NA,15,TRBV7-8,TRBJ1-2,TGTGCCAGCAGCTTTGAATGGGGGGGTGTGAGAGGCTACACCTTC,CASSFEWGGVRGYTF
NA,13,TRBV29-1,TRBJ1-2,TGCAGCGTGGAGGGGACTCCTAGGAGTGGCTACACCTTC,CSVEGTPRSGYTF
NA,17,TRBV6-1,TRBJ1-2,TGTGCCAGCAGTGAACTCACCTCCGGAACAGGGAGCTATGGCTACACCTTC,CASSELTSGTGSYGYTF